A selection of T cell receptor beta chains follows, all from one sample in a study of high-grade serous ovarian cancer treatment subgroups. Produced via immunoSEQ multiplex PCR; TCRdb's table is partial and in-frame only. Altogether some 4,500 clones are present, roughly four fifths being singletons, with the ten largest covering about 9.7%. The specimen was tumor tissue. These TCRs come from a human donor with high-grade serous ovarian cancer. Each CDR3 is given with its conserved first and last residue. D genes are given only for firm matches. Clone size is given for some rows only: seen once, a few or many times, or a class if the clone is expanded.

clone_size: -; d_call: TRBD1; j_call: TRBJ1-1; v_call: TRBV2; cdr3_nt: TGTGCCAGCAACCTACAGGGGGCGGGGAGGAACACTGAAGCTTTCTTT; cdr3_aa: CASNLQGAGRNTEAFF
clone_size: -; d_call: TRBD1; j_call: TRBJ1-3; v_call: TRBV18; cdr3_nt: TGTGCCAGCTCACCGAGACAGGGGGCTGGAAACACCATATATTTT; cdr3_aa: CASSPRQGAGNTIYF
clone_size: -; d_call: TRBD2; j_call: TRBJ2-3; v_call: TRBV4-3; cdr3_nt: TGCGCCAGCAGCCCGGGAGTAGCGGGGGGGAAAGATACGCAGTATTTT; cdr3_aa: CASSPGVAGGKDTQYF
clone_size: -; d_call: -; j_call: TRBJ1-4; v_call: TRBV28; cdr3_nt: TGTGCCAGCAGTTCCCCAGGGACGACTAATGAAAAACTGTTTTTT; cdr3_aa: CASSSPGTTNEKLFF
clone_size: -; d_call: -; j_call: TRBJ1-4; v_call: TRBV7-2; cdr3_nt: TGTGCCAGCAGCTCAACAGGAACTAATGAAAAACTGTTTTTT; cdr3_aa: CASSSTGTNEKLFF
clone_size: -; d_call: -; j_call: TRBJ1-5; v_call: TRBV6-5; cdr3_nt: TGTGCCAGCAGACGTGACAGGTTCAATCAGCCCCAGCATTTT; cdr3_aa: CASRRDRFNQPQHF
clone_size: -; d_call: -; j_call: TRBJ2-5; v_call: TRBV5-1; cdr3_nt: TGCGCCAGCAGCGAGACGGTTATACCGGGAGAGACCCAGTACTTC; cdr3_aa: CASSETVIPGETQYF
clone_size: few; d_call: -; j_call: TRBJ2-5; v_call: TRBV7-2; cdr3_nt: TGTGCCAGCACCCCCTGGTCCGCGGTCGGGGGGACCCAGTACTTC; cdr3_aa: CASTPWSAVGGTQYF
clone_size: once; d_call: -; j_call: TRBJ1-5; v_call: TRBV19; cdr3_nt: TGTGCCAGTATAAGACAGACTTATAGCAATCAGCCCCAGCATTTT; cdr3_aa: CASIRQTYSNQPQHF
clone_size: -; d_call: -; j_call: TRBJ1-4; v_call: TRBV19; cdr3_nt: TGTGCCAGTGCTTGGTACCGGGACCCCGCCGGAGAAAAACTGTTTTTT; cdr3_aa: CASAWYRDPAGEKLFF
clone_size: -; d_call: -; j_call: TRBJ2-1; v_call: TRBV7-8; cdr3_nt: TGTGCCAGCAGCTCCGGGACGGAAAGCTCCTACAATGAGCAGTTCTTC; cdr3_aa: CASSSGTESSYNEQFF
clone_size: -; d_call: TRBD2; j_call: TRBJ2-5; v_call: TRBV5-6; cdr3_nt: TGTGCCAGCAGCTCTACCGGGGATAGCGGGATAGTTGGAGAGACCCAGTACTTC; cdr3_aa: CASSSTGDSGIVGETQYF
clone_size: -; d_call: -; j_call: TRBJ2-7; v_call: TRBV4-1; cdr3_nt: TGCGCCAGCAGCCAGATCCCCTTCATGGAGGGGCAGTACTTC; cdr3_aa: CASSQIPFMEGQYF
clone_size: -; d_call: TRBD1; j_call: TRBJ2-2; v_call: TRBV29-1; cdr3_nt: TGCAGCGCCCTAGACAGGGGCGCAGCGACCGGGGAGCTGTTTTTT; cdr3_aa: CSALDRGAATGELFF
clone_size: few; d_call: -; j_call: TRBJ1-1; v_call: TRBV28; cdr3_nt: TGTGCCAGCAGTTTCTCACAGACTGAAGCTTTCTTT; cdr3_aa: CASSFSQTEAFF
clone_size: -; d_call: -; j_call: TRBJ2-7; v_call: TRBV13; cdr3_nt: TGTGCCAGCAGCTTAGCCGGACCCGAGGTCCACGAGCAGTACTTC; cdr3_aa: CASSLAGPEVHEQYF
clone_size: -; d_call: TRBD1; j_call: TRBJ2-3; v_call: TRBV15; cdr3_nt: TGTGCCACCAGCAGCAGGACAGGTTTTACAGATACGCAGTATTTT; cdr3_aa: CATSSRTGFTDTQYF
clone_size: few; d_call: TRBD1; j_call: TRBJ2-5; v_call: TRBV5-1; cdr3_nt: TGCGCCAGCAGCTTGAATTGGGACAGCCAAGAGACCCAGTACTTC; cdr3_aa: CASSLNWDSQETQYF
clone_size: -; d_call: TRBD2; j_call: TRBJ2-2; v_call: TRBV2; cdr3_nt: TGTGCCAGCCGAAAGGGACTAGCGGGAAGAACCACCGGGGAGCTGTTTTTT; cdr3_aa: CASRKGLAGRTTGELFF
clone_size: -; d_call: TRBD1; j_call: TRBJ2-4; v_call: TRBV19; cdr3_nt: TGTGCCAGTCAGACAGGGGATGCCAAAAACATTCAGTACTTC; cdr3_aa: CASQTGDAKNIQYF
clone_size: -; d_call: -; j_call: TRBJ1-6; v_call: TRBV9; cdr3_nt: TGTGCCAGCAGCGTACGAGACAACAATTCACCCCTCCACTTT; cdr3_aa: CASSVRDNNSPLHF
clone_size: -; d_call: -; j_call: TRBJ2-5; v_call: TRBV29-1; cdr3_nt: TGCAGCGTTGATAGGGGGAGAGAGACCCAGTACTTC; cdr3_aa: CSVDRGRETQYF
clone_size: -; d_call: TRBD2; j_call: TRBJ2-2; v_call: TRBV30; cdr3_nt: TGTGCCTGGGCTAGCGGGGGGGCCAGCACCGGGGAGCTGTTTTTT; cdr3_aa: CAWASGGASTGELFF
clone_size: -; d_call: TRBD2; j_call: TRBJ2-2; v_call: TRBV5-6; cdr3_nt: TGTGCCAGCAGCTTGTGGGAGGGCGCAGGAGGCACCGGGGAGCTGTTTTTT; cdr3_aa: CASSLWEGAGGTGELFF
clone_size: -; d_call: TRBD1; j_call: TRBJ2-7; v_call: TRBV2; cdr3_nt: TGTGCCAGCAGGGGGACAGGGACCTCCTACGAGCAGTACTTC; cdr3_aa: CASRGTGTSYEQYF
clone_size: few; d_call: TRBD2; j_call: TRBJ2-1; v_call: TRBV27; cdr3_nt: TGTGCCAGCAGTCCCCCTAGCGGGAGCTCCTACAATGAGCAGTTCTTC; cdr3_aa: CASSPPSGSSYNEQFF
clone_size: few; d_call: -; j_call: TRBJ1-1; v_call: TRBV19; cdr3_nt: TGTGCCAGTAGTATAGGGCCCGTGAACACTGAAGCTTTCTTT; cdr3_aa: CASSIGPVNTEAFF
clone_size: -; d_call: -; j_call: TRBJ1-3; v_call: TRBV18; cdr3_nt: TGTGCCAGCTCAAACAGAAACACCATATATTTT; cdr3_aa: CASSNRNTIYF
clone_size: -; d_call: -; j_call: TRBJ1-2; v_call: TRBV7-6; cdr3_nt: TGTGCTAAGGGATACTATGGCTACACCTTC; cdr3_aa: CAKGYYGYTF
clone_size: -; d_call: -; j_call: TRBJ1-1; v_call: TRBV7-8; cdr3_nt: TGTGCCAGCAGCTTAGACGGGAGCAACACTGAAGCTTTCTTT; cdr3_aa: CASSLDGSNTEAFF
clone_size: -; d_call: TRBD2; j_call: TRBJ2-2; v_call: TRBV6-5; cdr3_nt: TGTGCCACCACATTGGGGGGGGAGAACACCGGGGAGCTGTTTTTT; cdr3_aa: CATTLGGENTGELFF
clone_size: once; d_call: TRBD2; j_call: TRBJ2-1; v_call: TRBV7-9; cdr3_nt: TGTGCCAGCAGCATGGGACTAGCAAACAATGAGCAGTTCTTC; cdr3_aa: CASSMGLANNEQFF
clone_size: -; d_call: -; j_call: TRBJ1-5; v_call: TRBV27; cdr3_nt: TGTGCCAGCAGTTACAGGGTTAATCAGCCCCAGCATTTT; cdr3_aa: CASSYRVNQPQHF